These 5 T cell receptor beta chains share one sample of origin, sequenced in a study of vaccination effects on CD4 cells after COVID-19. The culture ran for roughly ten days before CD4+ T cells were isolated. SARS-CoV-2 infection was confirmed by PCR in the person between March and December 2020. Of the BNT162b2 and mRNA-1273 vaccines, participants received two doses of one or the other. No antigen has been identified for these receptors. Using immunoSEQ multiplex PCR, the repertoire was profiled, and TCRdb retains in-frame clones only, with some absent. The sample lists tens of thousands of clones, nearly 75% seen once, with 5.4% in the top ten. This material consisted of CD4+ T cells from PBMCs cultured without peptide, taken after COVID-19 vaccination. These receptors all stem from a human donor who had a prior SARS-CoV-2 infection.

V is TRBV18 and J is TRBJ2-1; TRBD2 matches 11 bases. Germline loops: CDR1 KGHSH, CDR2 LQKENI. CDR3 size: 15 residues. Trimming took 6 bases from V and 7 from J; bases not matched to a gene: 8. CDR3 sequence reads: CASSYSGGALNEQFF. For the CDR3, the DNA is TGTGCCAGCTCGTATAGCGGGGGGGCGTTGAATGAGCAGTTCTTC.

The V gene is TRBV20-1, the J gene TRBJ2-3; perhaps TRBD2 as D (6 bases). Germline CDR1 and CDR2: DFQATT and SNEGSKA (reference sequence). The CDR3 has 11 residues. The ends were cut back, 8 bases at V and 5 bases at J, with 11 bases in the middle. The DNA of the CDR3 is TGCAGTTGGGGGGAGCGAGATACGCAGTATTTT. Amino acid sequence: CSWGERDTQYF.

The chain joins TRBV30 to TRBJ2-7, with 14 bases lining up with TRBD2. J gave up 6 bases and V 2 bases, and 12 bases lay outside the gene matches. The CDR3 extends over 17 amino acids. The V gene's germline CDR1 is GTSNPN and CDR2 SVGIG (reference sequence). CDR3 sequence (DNA): TGTGCCTGGAGTCCCGAACGGACTAGCGGGGGGTTTAGCGAGCAGTACTTC. This translates into CAWSPERTSGGFSEQYF.

The V gene is TRBV6-5, the J gene TRBJ2-2, with D hard to call. V lost 6 bases to trimming and J lost 4 bases, with 9 bases between them. Germline V lookup: CDR1 MNHEY, CDR2 SVGAGI. This CDR3 comprises 13 residues. CDR3 protein: CASSPLFTGELFF. CDR3 DNA sequence: TGTGCCAGCAGCCCCCTGTTCACCGGGGAGCTGTTTTTT.

This chain links TRBV7-9 with TRBJ2-4, with 7 bases lining up with TRBD2. There are 12 residues in the CDR3. Germline V gives CDR1 SEHNR, CDR2 FQNEAQ (reference sequence). V shed 3 bases, J shed 10 bases, and the junction held 3 bases outside the gene matches. The CDR3 is CASSLPGGIQYF. CDR3 coding DNA: TGTGCCAGCAGCTTGCCGGGGGGAATTCAGTACTTC.